The clone carrying this T cell receptor (beta chain) has a single count. Its antigen is unknown. The data were taken from a study of OX40 agonist ivuxolimab in advanced cancers. Study summary: Ivuxolimab doses were 0.01, 0.1, 0.3, 1.5, 3 or 10 mg/kg every 2 weeks.

Points from the study as a whole: Both CD4+ and CD8+ T cell populations in blood had undergone clonal expansion by week 6 at 0.1 to 3.0 mg/kg. More expanded clones were found, on average, in CD8+ than in CD4+ T cells.

Measured with immunoSEQ multiplex PCR; TCRdb has only the in-frame clones, and not every one. This sample has over 25,000 clones, with 80% to 85% found just once. The CDR3 contains 14 residues. V was shortened by 3 bases and J by 2 bases, with 11 bases between the two germline ends. In germline, CDR1 is SGHVS, CDR2 FQNEAQ. The material sequenced was CD4+ or CD8+ T cells sorted from blood, taken in a trial of the OX40 agonist ivuxolimab. This clonotype was obtained from an adult with an advanced solid tumor such as melanoma, head and neck, liver or kidney cancer. V gene TRBV7-8 combines with J gene TRBJ2-7, with D perhaps matching TRBD2 (5 bases). The CDR3 coding sequence is TGTGCCAGCAGCTTGAGCCGACTAACCTACGAGCAGTACTTC. Its translation: CASSLSRLTYEQYF.